This T cell receptor beta chain was sequenced for a study of blood T cell repertoires in COVID-19. This CDR3 is 11 amino acids long. V was trimmed by 2 bases and J by 8 bases, leaving 6 bases between them. The germline V gene encodes CDR1 MNHEY and CDR2 SVGAGI. Sequenced by immunoSEQ multiplex PCR; TCRdb stores in-frame clones only, minus some. Of 200,000 to 250,000 clones in the sample, 84% are singletons; the top ten hold about 7.8%. This clone was detected a few times. Within the sample, other DNA sequences also encode this same CDR3. The clonotype comes from a woman aged 80 or older with COVID-19, enrolled during active disease. V usage is TRBV6-5 and J usage is TRBJ1-2; D gene uncertain. Sequenced sample: peripheral blood. The CDR3 protein is CASSYGGGYTF. In nucleotides, the CDR3 is TGTGCCAGCAGTTACGGCGGCGGCTACACCTTC.